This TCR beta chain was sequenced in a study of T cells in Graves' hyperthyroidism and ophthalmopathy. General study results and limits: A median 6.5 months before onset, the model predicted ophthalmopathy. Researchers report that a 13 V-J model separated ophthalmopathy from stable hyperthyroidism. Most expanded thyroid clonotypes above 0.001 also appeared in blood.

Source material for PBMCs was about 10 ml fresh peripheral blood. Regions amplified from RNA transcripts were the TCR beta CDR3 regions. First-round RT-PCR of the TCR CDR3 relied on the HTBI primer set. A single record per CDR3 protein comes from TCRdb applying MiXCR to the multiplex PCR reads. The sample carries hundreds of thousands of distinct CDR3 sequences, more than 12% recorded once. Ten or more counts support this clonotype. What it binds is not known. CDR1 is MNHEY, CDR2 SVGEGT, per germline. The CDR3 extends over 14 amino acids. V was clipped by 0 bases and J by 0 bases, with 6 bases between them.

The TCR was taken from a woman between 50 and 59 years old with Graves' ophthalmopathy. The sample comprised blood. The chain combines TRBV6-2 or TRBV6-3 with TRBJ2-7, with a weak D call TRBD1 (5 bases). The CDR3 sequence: CASSYSTASYEQYF. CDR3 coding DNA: TGTGCCAGCAGTTACTCGACAGCCTCCTACGAGCAGTACTTC.